Sequencing of this T cell receptor (beta chain) was carried out in a study of OX40 agonist ivuxolimab in advanced cancers. For context, the study as a whole: Ivuxolimab was an agonistic, fully human IgG2 monoclonal antibody directed against OX40 (CD134), a costimulatory receptor. Intravenous ivuxolimab was administered to patients every 2 weeks at six dose levels: 0.01, 0.1, 0.3, 1.5, 3 and 10 mg/kg. Of the approximately 50 dose-escalation patients, hepatocellular carcinoma was present in about 20, melanoma in some 15, renal cell carcinoma in 9 and head and neck cancer in 9. The dose-escalation cohort was almost 85% male with a mean age of around 64 years, ranging from about 20 to 80. Prior anti-PD-1, anti-PD-L1 or anti-CTLA-4 therapy was permitted, and checkpoint inhibitors had been received by about two fifths of dose-escalation patients. Partial responses occurred in three dose-escalation patients: two with cutaneous melanoma and one with hepatocellular carcinoma. The purpose of peripheral TCRbeta sequencing was to test whether ivuxolimab changed TCR sequence diversity and led to clonal T-cell expansion. The monotherapy dose-escalation portion (N ≈ 57 patients) of the phase I ivuxolimab trial is reported in the paper. Here is what the overall study found, with its caveats: At doses of 0.1 to 3.0 mg/kg, clonal expansion of both CD4+ and CD8+ blood T cells was observed from baseline to week 6. Low levels of normalized T-cell clonal expansion were also seen in some patients who did not respond. Antigen specificity was not determined for the clonally expanded peripheral T cells. On average, CD8+ T cells showed more expanded clones than CD4+ T cells after ivuxolimab. In partial responders in the 0.1-3.0 mg/kg groups, normalized peripheral clonal expansion was found to be among the lowest, especially among CD8+ T cells.

On this clone: Its cognate antigen has yet to be identified. No qualities accompany the bases; no much larger clone lies one base away.

To sequence the TCRbeta CDR3 region, genomic DNA was isolated from the sorted cells. The immunoSEQ Assay was used to sequence the TCRbeta CDR3 regions. Drawn from immuneACCESS, this table holds only the in-frame rearrangements with V and J called that TCRdb kept. Clones are partly lost; checked studies trace under half to an unresolved V gene and leave the rest unexplained. The sample contains roughly 79,000 clones, around 93% of them found a single time. Nearly 0.55% of the sample is held by the ten biggest clonotypes. Patients with a history of autoimmune disease or receiving systemic immunosuppression were excluded from the trial. Peripheral blood for TCR sequencing was drawn from every dose cohort at baseline, at cycle 4 day 1 and at cycle 7 day 1. Samples were obtained from an open-label, multicenter, first-in-human phase I dose-escalation trial of ivuxolimab. Adults with locally advanced or metastatic head and neck squamous cell, hepatocellular, melanoma or renal cell carcinoma were enrolled in the trial. Before TCR sequencing, CD4+ T cells and CD8+ T cells were sorted from peripheral blood as separate populations.

Taken from the germline V gene, the CDR1 and CDR2 loops are MNHNS and SASEGT. The junction carries 17 bases between V and J, which are trimmed by 4 bases and 5 bases respectively. Inclusive of the bounding cysteine and phenylalanine, the CDR3 is 15 residues long. The DNA shown is the 45-base CDR3, in frame from base 1. Sequencing used CD4+ or CD8+ T cells sorted from blood, obtained in a trial of the OX40 agonist ivuxolimab. The chain employs TRBV6-1 and TRBJ2-5; TRBD2 is a weak D gene call, 6 bases matching. The origin of this receptor is an adult with an advanced solid tumor such as melanoma, head and neck, liver or kidney cancer. The CDR3 amino acid sequence is: CASSAGPTEGETQYF. Here is the DNA: TGTGCCAGCAGTGCCGGACCTACGGAGGGGGAGACCCAGTACTTC.